Below are 22 T cell receptor beta chains sequenced from a single sample in a study of T cells after yellow fever vaccination. Using its own MiXCR run on the 5' RACE reads, TCRdb lists one record per CDR3 protein. The sample consists of about 26,000 distinct CDR3 sequences, around 4.3% of them appearing once. The sample was PBMCs, either bulk or a sorted T-cell subset (CD4+, CD8+, memory, or dextramer-sorted; not recorded which), taken on the day of the yellow fever booster vaccination. These TCRs come from a young man who received the YFV17D yellow fever vaccine.

Comment on this clonotype: Compared with germline, one end of the junction differs, possibly owing to a read error. The genes are TRBV10-3 and TRBJ2-3; D may be TRBD2 (7 bases). Germline V gives CDR1 ENHRY, CDR2 SYGVKD. The CDR3 length is 14 residues. The CDR3 loop reads CATNNGGALDTPYF. The DNA of the CDR3 is TGTGCCACCAACAATGGGGGGGCCTTAGATACGCCGTATTTT.

Many counts were recorded for this clonotype. The rearrangement links TRBV10-3 to TRBJ1-1, with 9 bases identical to TRBD1. V lost 4 bases, J lost 6 bases, and 3 bases stayed unmatched. Germline CDR1 ENHRY, CDR2 SYGVKD. This CDR3 is 13 amino acids long. CDR3 nucleotides: TGTGCCATCAGTGGGGACAGGGAAGCTGAAGCTTTCTTT. Translating it yields CAISGDREAEAFF.

The chain joins TRBV6-2 or TRBV6-3 to TRBJ1-5; D is uncertain. Germline CDR1 is MNHEY and CDR2 is SVGEGT. The CDR3 is 14 residues long. With 4 bases removed from V and 4 bases from J, the gap between germline ends came to 11 bases. The CDR3 DNA is TGTGCCAGCAGTTTTAACTCCGGGAATCAGCCCCAGCATTTT. Its translation is CASSFNSGNQPQHF.

This clonotype was recorded many times. The chain uses TRBV7-2 and TRBJ2-5; TRBD2 matches 13 bases. This CDR3 region has 15 residues. V shed 6 bases and J 5 bases; nucleotides not matched to a gene: 6. Germline V lookup: CDR1 SGHTA, CDR2 FQGNSA. The CDR3, as DNA: TGTGCCAGCAGTTATTCGGGACTAGCGGGGGAGACCCAGTACTTC. This codes for CASSYSGLAGETQYF. Full variable domain (missing parts from reference TRBV7-2 and TRBJ2-5): GAGVSQSPSNKVTEKGKDVELRCDPISGHTALYWYRQSLGQGLEFLIYFQGNSAPDKSGLPSDRFSAERTGGSVSTLTIQRTQQEDSAVYLCASSYSGLAGETQYFGPGTRLLVL.

This clonotype was counted many times. The chain carries TRBV20-1 and TRBJ1-2, with 7 nucleotides matching TRBD1. V dropped 6 bases and J dropped 4; count of bases not matched to a gene: 8. Germline-derived CDR1 and CDR2 are DFQATT and SNEGSKA (reference sequence). The length of the CDR3 is 13 residues. This CDR3 reads CSAKTGVGYGYTF. The CDR3 nucleotides read TGCAGTGCAAAAACAGGGGTCGGCTATGGCTACACCTTC.

The sample holds many counts of this clonotype. The rearrangement joins TRBV11-2 to TRBJ2-7; D gene ambiguous. Germline V gives CDR1 SGHAT, CDR2 FQNNGV. This CDR3 comprises 15 residues. V lost 1 base and J 1 base, leaving 11 bases between the germline ends. The CDR3 region has the DNA TGTGCCAGCAGCTTAGCCGCGACCCCGTCCTACGAGCAGTACGTC. This codes for CASSLAATPSYEQYV.

Many counts were recorded for this clonotype. The V and J genes are TRBV7-2 and TRBJ2-7; 10 bases line up with TRBD1. V lost 6 bases, J lost 5 bases, and 7 bases stayed unmatched. The CDR3 contains 14 residues. The germline CDR1 and CDR2 sequences are SGHTA and FQGNSA. As DNA, the CDR3 is TGTGCCAGCAGTTTCGACAGGGGGCCCAACGAGCAGTACTTC. This sequence encodes CASSFDRGPNEQYF. The whole variable domain, filled in from reference TRBV7-2 and TRBJ2-7, reads GAGVSQSPSNKVTEKGKDVELRCDPISGHTALYWYRQSLGQGLEFLIYFQGNSAPDKSGLPSDRFSAERTGGSVSTLTIQRTQQEDSAVYLCASSFDRGPNEQYFGPGTRLTVT.

The chain recombines TRBV6-2 or TRBV6-3 with TRBJ2-7; D gene uncertain. Trimming took 4 bases from V and 0 from J, leaving 13 bases between them. This CDR3 contains 15 residues. Germline V gene data show CDR1 as MNHEY and CDR2 as SVGEGT. Here the CDR3 DNA reads TGTGCCAGCAGTTGGGCAGCCGGTAGCTCCTACGAGCAGTACGTC. The encoded protein is CASSWAAGSSYEQYV.

This clonotype occurred many times. The chain joins TRBV11-2 to TRBJ2-7; 10 nucleotides line up with TRBD2. Germline V gene sequence: CDR1 SGHAT, CDR2 FQNNGV. The CDR3 has 15 amino acids. The trim removed 6 bases at V and 2 bases at J, leaving 7 bases unmatched. CDR3 residues: CASRSWTSGTYEQYF. For the CDR3, the DNA is TGTGCCAGCAGGTCCTGGACTAGCGGCACCTACGAGCAGTACTTC.

The sample holds many counts of this clonotype. The genes are TRBV4-3 and TRBJ2-1, with TRBD2 as a possible D gene (5 bases). V was shortened by 1 base and J by 4 bases, with 8 bases between the two germline ends. This CDR3 has 14 residues. CDR1 is LGHNA, CDR2 YSLEER, per germline. The CDR3 loop is CASSQVSGYNEQFF. CDR3 bases: TGCGCCAGCAGCCAAGTGAGCGGATACAATGAGCAGTTCTTC.

The chain carries TRBV6-1 and TRBJ2-6, with D uncertain. The germline V gene encodes CDR1 MNHNS and CDR2 SASEGT. CDR3 length equals 15 residues. Trimming shortened V by 2 bases and J by 2 bases, and 7 bases separated the two germline ends. The CDR3 DNA follows: TGTGCCAGCAGTGAACAGGCCACTGGGGCCAACGTCCTGACTTTC. This gives the protein CASSEQATGANVLTF.

Many counts were recorded for this clonotype. The chain uses TRBV11-3 and TRBJ2-1, with D unresolved. Trimming removed 5 bases from V and 5 bases from J, with 7 bases in between. The germline V gene has CDR1 SGHNT and CDR2 YENEEA. CDR3 size: 12 residues. CDR3 residues: CASSRGDNEQFF. In nucleotides, the CDR3 is TGTGCCAGCAGCCGAGGAGACAATGAGCAGTTCTTC.

This clonotype was counted at least ten times. V gene TRBV29-1 combines with J gene TRBJ1-1, with D uncertain. The germline V and J ends were trimmed by 2 bases and 0 bases, with 4 bases remaining between them. This CDR3 comprises 12 residues. In germline, CDR1 is SQVTM, CDR2 ANQGSEA. DNA for the CDR3: TGCAGCGTTGAACCCATGAACACTGAAGCTTTCTTT. Amino acid sequence: CSVEPMNTEAFF.

This clonotype has a count of ten or more. V is TRBV7-6 and J is TRBJ1-2, with 8 bases identical to TRBD1. The CDR3 is 14 residues long. Germline CDR1 SGHVS, CDR2 FNYEAQ. The V segment lost 0 bases and the J segment 7 bases; nucleotides outside the gene matches: 4. The CDR3 DNA reads as TGTGCCAGCAGCTTAGCCAGGGGGCTAGGTGGCTACACCTTC. It codes for CASSLARGLGGYTF.

The chain joins TRBV13 to TRBJ2-3; 9 bases match TRBD1. CDR1 is PRHDT and CDR2 is FYEKMQ in the germline V gene (reference sequence). CDR3 length equals 15 residues. V lost 5 bases, J lost 6 bases, and 9 bases stayed unmatched. The CDR3 bases are TGTGCCAGCAGCCCCTGGACAGGGGATGTGGATACGCAGTATTTT. Encoded protein: CASSPWTGDVDTQYF.

The chain links TRBV11-1 to TRBJ2-6; 9 nucleotides line up with TRBD1. The CDR3 consists of 15 residues. The V gene's germline CDR1 is SGHAT and CDR2 FQDESV (reference sequence). V lost 5 bases and J lost 4; bases outside the gene matches: 3. The CDR3 reads CASSPQGAGANVLTF. The CDR3 region has the DNA TGTGCCAGCAGCCCACAGGGGGCCGGGGCCAACGTCCTGACTTTC.

In its sample, this clonotype was seen many times. V is TRBV10-3 and J is TRBJ2-4; TRBD1 agrees at 9 bases. CDR1 is ENHRY, CDR2 SYGVKD, per germline. V trimming: 6 bases; J trimming: 6 bases; junction bases outside the gene matches: 6. This CDR3 spans 14 amino acids. This CDR3 is CAISTTGGGNIQYF. The CDR3 region has the DNA TGTGCCATCAGCACGACAGGGGGGGGAAACATTCAGTACTTC.

This clonotype was seen many times. This chain connects TRBV29-1 to TRBJ2-1; 9 bases agree with TRBD2. This CDR3 spans 14 amino acids. Germline V gene lookup returns CDR1 SQVTM and CDR2 ANQGSEA. The junction had 12 bases not matched to a gene; V was cut back by 7 bases and J by 8 bases. CDR3 nucleotide sequence: TGCAGCGGCCGGGGGGCTAGCGGGGTGCATGAGCAGTTCTTC. Its translation: CSGRGASGVHEQFF.

This clonotype was found many times. The CDR3 here is CASSSGGGEQYV. The CDR3 DNA is TGTGCCAGCAGCTCTGGGGGTGGCGAGCAGTACGTC. The chain joins TRBV6-5 to TRBJ2-7, with D possibly called TRBD1 or TRBD2 (5 bases each). The CDR3 has 12 amino acids. Per the germline V gene, CDR1 is MNHEY and CDR2 is SVGAGI. The germline V and J ends were trimmed by 6 bases and 6 bases, with 12 bases remaining between them.

This clonotype was seen ten or more times. One junction end disagrees with the germline gene, perhaps due to a read error. CDR3 sequence reads: CASSLQGAGETQYF. The CDR3 DNA sequence: TGCGCCAGCAGCTTGCAGGGGGCAGGTGAGACCCAGTACTTC. The rearrangement joins TRBV5-4 to TRBJ2-5, with 8 bases lining up with TRBD1. Germline CDR1 and CDR2: SGHNT and YYREEE (reference sequence). The CDR3 is 14 residues long.

This clonotype was seen at least ten times. The chain couples TRBV20-1 to TRBJ1-1, with 8 positions matching TRBD1. Germline CDR1 is DFQATT and CDR2 is SNEGSKA (reference sequence). CDR3 size: 14 residues. The ends lost 0 bases at V and 6 bases at J; junction bases unmatched: 6. The CDR3 DNA is TGCAGTGCTAGAGAAAGGGGGACAGGAGCTGAAGCTTTCTTT. It is translated as CSARERGTGAEAFF.

This clonotype has more than one count but fewer than ten. The chain has TRBV7-2 and TRBJ2-3, with D perhaps TRBD2 (6 bases). The CDR3 totals 14 residues. The ends were cut back, 0 bases at V and 5 bases at J, with 9 bases in the middle. Germline CDR1 and CDR2: SGHTA and FQGNSA. Here the CDR3 reads CASSLAGGIDTQYF. The CDR3 DNA reads as TGTGCCAGCAGCTTAGCGGGGGGAATAGATACGCAGTATTTT.